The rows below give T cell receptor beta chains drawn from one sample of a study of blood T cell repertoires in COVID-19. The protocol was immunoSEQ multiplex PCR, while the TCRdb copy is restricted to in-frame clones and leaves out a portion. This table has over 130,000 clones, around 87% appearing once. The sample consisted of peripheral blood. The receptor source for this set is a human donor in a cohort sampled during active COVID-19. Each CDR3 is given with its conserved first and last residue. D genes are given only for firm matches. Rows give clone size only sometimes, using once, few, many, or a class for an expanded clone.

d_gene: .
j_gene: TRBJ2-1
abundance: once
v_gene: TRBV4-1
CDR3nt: TGCGCCAGCAGTCTCGACCACAGCTCCTACAATGAGCAGTTCTTC
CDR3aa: CASSLDHSSYNEQFF

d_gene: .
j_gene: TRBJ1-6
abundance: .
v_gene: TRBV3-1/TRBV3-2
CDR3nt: TGTGCCAGCAGCGGACGCAGGGGTCGGAATTCACCCCTCCACTTT
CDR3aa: CASSGRRGRNSPLHF

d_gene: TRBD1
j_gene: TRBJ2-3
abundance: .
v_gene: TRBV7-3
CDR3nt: TGTGCCAGCAGCTCGACCGGGACAGGGACAGATACGCAGTATTTT
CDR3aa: CASSSTGTGTDTQYF

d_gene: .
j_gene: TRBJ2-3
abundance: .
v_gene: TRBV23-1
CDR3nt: TGCGCCAGCAGTCAAACTGTACGAGGTTTT
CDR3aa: CASSQTVRGF

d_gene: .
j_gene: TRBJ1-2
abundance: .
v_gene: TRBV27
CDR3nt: TGTGCCAGCAGTGGCAGGGTAGGAAACTATGGCTACACCTTC
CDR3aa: CASSGRVGNYGYTF

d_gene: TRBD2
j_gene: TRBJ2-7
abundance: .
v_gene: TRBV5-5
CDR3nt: TGTGCCAGCAGCTTGGCGGGAGGCCATACTTCCTACGAGCAGTACTTC
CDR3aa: CASSLAGGHTSYEQYF

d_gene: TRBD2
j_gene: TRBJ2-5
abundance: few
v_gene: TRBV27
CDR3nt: TGTGCCAGCAGGCTAGCGGGGGAGGGAGAGACCCAGTACTTC
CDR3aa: CASRLAGEGETQYF

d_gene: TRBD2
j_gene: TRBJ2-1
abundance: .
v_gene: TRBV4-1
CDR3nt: TGCGCCAGCAGCTTTAGCGGGAGCTCCTACAATGAGCAGTTCTTC
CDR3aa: CASSFSGSSYNEQFF

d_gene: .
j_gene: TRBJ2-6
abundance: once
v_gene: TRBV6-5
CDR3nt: TGTGCCAGCAGTCCCCCGGGATCTGGGGCCAACGTCCTGACTTTC
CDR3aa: CASSPPGSGANVLTF

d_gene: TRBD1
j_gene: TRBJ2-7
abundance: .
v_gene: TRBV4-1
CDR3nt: TGCGCCAGCAGCCAAGCGCCCGGACAGGAACCCTACGAGCAGTACTTC
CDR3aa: CASSQAPGQEPYEQYF

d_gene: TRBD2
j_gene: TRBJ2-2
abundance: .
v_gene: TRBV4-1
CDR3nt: TGCGCCAGCAGCCGAATCGGGGGGGCAACCGGGGAGCTGTTTTTT
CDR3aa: CASSRIGGATGELFF

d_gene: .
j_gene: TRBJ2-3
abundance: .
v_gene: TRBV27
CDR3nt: TGTGCCAGCTCTTTAGCCACCTATTCGGCAGATACGCAGTATTTT
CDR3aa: CASSLATYSADTQYF

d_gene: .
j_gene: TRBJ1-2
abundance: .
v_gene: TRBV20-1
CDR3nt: TGCAGTGCTGAGGGACTCTATGGCTACACCTTC
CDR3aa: CSAEGLYGYTF

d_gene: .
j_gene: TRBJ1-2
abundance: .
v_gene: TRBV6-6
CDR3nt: TGTGCCAGCAGCTGGGTGGGGGCGCGAGATGGCTACACCTTC
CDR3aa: CASSWVGARDGYTF

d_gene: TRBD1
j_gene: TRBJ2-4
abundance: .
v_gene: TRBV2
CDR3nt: TGTGCCAGCAGTGAAGCGGGGACAGTCAAAAACATTCAGTACTTC
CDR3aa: CASSEAGTVKNIQYF

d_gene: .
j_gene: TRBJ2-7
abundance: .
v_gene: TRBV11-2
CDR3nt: TGTGCCAGCAGCTTAGATTTAGGGGGCGGGACAACCCATTACGAGCAGTACTTC
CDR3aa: CASSLDLGGGTTHYEQYF

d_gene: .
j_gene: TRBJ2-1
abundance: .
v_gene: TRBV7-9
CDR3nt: TGTGCCAGCAGCGCTACAGGGAGTGAGCAGTTCTTC
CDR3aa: CASSATGSEQFF

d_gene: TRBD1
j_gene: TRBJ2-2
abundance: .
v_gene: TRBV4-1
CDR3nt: TGCGCCAGCAGCCATCGCACCCCACAGGGGGCAAGGGCCGGGGAGCTGTTTTTT
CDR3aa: CASSHRTPQGARAGELFF

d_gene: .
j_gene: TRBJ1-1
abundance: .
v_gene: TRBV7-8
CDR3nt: TGTGCCAGCAGCCCGCGGGGCACCAGGAACACTGAAGCTTTCTTT
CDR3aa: CASSPRGTRNTEAFF

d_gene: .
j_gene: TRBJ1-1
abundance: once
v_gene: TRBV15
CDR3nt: TGTGCCACCAGCAGAGTACAGGTTTTTTCGTCGACTGAAGCTTTCTTT
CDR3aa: CATSRVQVFSSTEAFF

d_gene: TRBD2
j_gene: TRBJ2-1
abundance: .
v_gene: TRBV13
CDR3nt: TGTGCCAGCAACCCCCCAGGACTAGCGGCCATATACAATGAGCAGTTCTTC
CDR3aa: CASNPPGLAAIYNEQFF

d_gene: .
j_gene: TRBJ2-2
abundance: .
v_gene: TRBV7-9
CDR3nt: TGTGCCAGCAGCTTAACGGACTCGAACACCGGGGAGCTGTTTTTT
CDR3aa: CASSLTDSNTGELFF

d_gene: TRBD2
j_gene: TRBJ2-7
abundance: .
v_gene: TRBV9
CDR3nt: TGTGCCAGCAGCCCTAGCGGGCCTGCCTACGAGCAGTACTTC
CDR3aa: CASSPSGPAYEQYF

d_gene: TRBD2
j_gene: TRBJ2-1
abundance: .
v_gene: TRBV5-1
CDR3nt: TGCGCCAGCGGAGAGAGCGGGGGGTACAATGAGCAGTTCTTC
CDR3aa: CASGESGGYNEQFF

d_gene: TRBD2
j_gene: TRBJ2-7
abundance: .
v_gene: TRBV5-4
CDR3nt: TGTGCCAGCAGCCCCGGACTAGCGGGGGGACTTCACTACGAGCAGTACTTC
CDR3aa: CASSPGLAGGLHYEQYF

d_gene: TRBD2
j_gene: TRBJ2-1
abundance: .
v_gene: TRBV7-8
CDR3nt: TGTGCCAGCAGCATGACCGGGGGGGTCTCCTACAATGAGCAGTTCTTC
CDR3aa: CASSMTGGVSYNEQFF

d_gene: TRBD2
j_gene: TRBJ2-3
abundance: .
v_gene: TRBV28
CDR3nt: TGTGCCAGCAGTATCACTAGCGGGGGGGCGCTCACGACGCAGTATTTT
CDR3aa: CASSITSGGALTTQYF

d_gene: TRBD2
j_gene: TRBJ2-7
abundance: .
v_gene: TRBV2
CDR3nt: TGTGCCAGCAGGGAGACTAGCGTACAACCCTACGAGCAGTACTTC
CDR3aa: CASRETSVQPYEQYF

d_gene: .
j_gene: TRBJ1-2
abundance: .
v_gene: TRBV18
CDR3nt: TGTGCCAGCTCACCAGGGGGAGGAGGGAACAGTGGCTACACCTTC
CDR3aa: CASSPGGGGNSGYTF

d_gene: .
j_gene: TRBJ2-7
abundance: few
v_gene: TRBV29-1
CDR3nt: TGCAGCGTTGGTAGGGGGGGATCTTCCTACGAGCAGTACTTC
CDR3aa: CSVGRGGSSYEQYF

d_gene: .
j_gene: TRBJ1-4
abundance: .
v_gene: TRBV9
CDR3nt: TGTGCCAGCAGCGAGCGGGGGTCTGAAAAACTGTTTTTT
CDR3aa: CASSERGSEKLFF

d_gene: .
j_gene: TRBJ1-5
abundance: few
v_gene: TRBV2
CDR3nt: TGTGCCAGCAGGGCAGGGTTAGGGAATCAGCCCCAGCATTTT
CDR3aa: CASRAGLGNQPQHF

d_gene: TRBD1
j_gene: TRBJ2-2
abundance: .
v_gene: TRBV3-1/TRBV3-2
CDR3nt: TGTGCCAGCAGCCAAAGTGGACAGGGGGTTCACGGGGAGCTGTTTTTT
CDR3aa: CASSQSGQGVHGELFF

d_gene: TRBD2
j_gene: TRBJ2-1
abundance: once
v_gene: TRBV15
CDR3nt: TGTGCCACCAGCAGAGATAGCGGGGCGACGTACAATGAGCAGTTCTTC
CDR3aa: CATSRDSGATYNEQFF

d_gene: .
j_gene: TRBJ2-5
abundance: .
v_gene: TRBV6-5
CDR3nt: TGTGCCAGCTCGCGCGGACAAGAGACCCAGTACTTC
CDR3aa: CASSRGQETQYF

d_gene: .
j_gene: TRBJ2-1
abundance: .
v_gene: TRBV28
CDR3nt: TGTGCCAGCATCGGGGGCTCCTACAATGAGCAGTTCTTC
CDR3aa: CASIGGSYNEQFF

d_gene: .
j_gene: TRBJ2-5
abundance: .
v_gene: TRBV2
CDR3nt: TGTGCCAGCAGTGGGCCTGTCCAGGGGACCCAGTACTTC
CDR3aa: CASSGPVQGTQYF

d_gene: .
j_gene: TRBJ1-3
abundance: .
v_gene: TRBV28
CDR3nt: TGTGCCAGCAGTTTGCCTTACGTGGGGGCAATAAACACCATATATTTT
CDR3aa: CASSLPYVGAINTIYF

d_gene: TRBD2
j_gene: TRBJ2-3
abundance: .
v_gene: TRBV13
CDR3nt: TGTGCCAGCAGCTTGGGAGCGGGAGTTAGGTCAGATACGCAGTATTTT
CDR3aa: CASSLGAGVRSDTQYF

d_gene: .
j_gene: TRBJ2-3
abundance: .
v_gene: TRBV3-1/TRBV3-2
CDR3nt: TGTGCCAGCAGCCAAGCGCTACAGGGCCCCGGCGCCACAGATACGCAGTATTTT
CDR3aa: CASSQALQGPGATDTQYF